The rows below give T cell receptor beta chains drawn from one sample of a study of response to subunit inactivated influenza vaccine. TCRdb re-analysed the RT-PCR reads in MiXCR, keeping a single row per CDR3 protein. Found here are 500,000 to 600,000 distinct CDR3 sequences, 16% of them singletons; the top ten hold around 3%. Sequencing was performed on CD4+ T cells sorted from PBMCs, taken about 24 months after vaccination. The receptors were sampled from a man between 50 and 69 years old who received an inactivated influenza vaccine. Both conserved end residues are trimmed from each CDR3. The order of the fields is D gene, CDR3 length, J gene, V gene, CDR3 protein. D genes are given only for firm matches.

NA | 9 | TRBJ2-7 | TRBV10-3 | ATGSSYEQY
TRBD1 | 12 | TRBJ2-1 | TRBV7-2 | ASSWDRGGNEQF
NA | 11 | TRBJ2-4 | TRBV7-2 | ASSMGAKNIQY
NA | 14 | TRBJ1-5 | TRBV4-1 | ASSQEESGSNQPQH
TRBD2 | 13 | TRBJ2-1 | TRBV11-2 | ASSLVSGRANEQF
NA | 10 | TRBJ2-7 | TRBV3-1 | ASSQAEWEQY
NA | 11 | TRBJ2-7 | TRBV12-3/TRBV12-4 | ASTLLGSGEQY
NA | 13 | TRBJ1-2 | TRBV6-5 | ASSYGSQGYYGYT
NA | 14 | TRBJ2-2 | TRBV6-5 | ASSYSWTKNTGELF
NA | 11 | TRBJ2-7 | TRBV28 | ASSFRDRYEQY
TRBD2 | 17 | TRBJ2-2 | TRBV4-3 | ASSQVVSGLAGGGGELF
NA | 12 | TRBJ2-5 | TRBV5-1 | ASSLAVGSETQY
TRBD2 | 14 | TRBJ2-1 | TRBV10-3 | AIRETSGGAYNEQF
NA | 11 | TRBJ1-2 | TRBV14 | ASSGGFGYGYT
NA | 13 | TRBJ2-7 | TRBV28 | ASLNRPGAAYEQY
TRBD1 | 8 | TRBJ2-1 | TRBV25-1 | ASREQGWF
NA | 10 | TRBJ2-7 | TRBV20-1 | SARRQEDEQY
TRBD1 | 10 | TRBJ2-7 | TRBV20-1 | SARGQSYEQY
NA | 11 | TRBJ1-1 | TRBV10-3 | AIGAEPNTEAF
NA | 13 | TRBJ2-1 | TRBV3-1 | ASSQDSLGYNEQF
NA | 10 | TRBJ2-6 | TRBV2 | ASSETSNVLT
NA | 14 | TRBJ2-7 | TRBV28 | ASSLPAQGRPNEQY
TRBD2 | 14 | TRBJ2-1 | TRBV4-1 | ASSQGLAGGFNEQF
NA | 14 | TRBJ2-2 | TRBV6-2/TRBV6-3 | ASSYVAGANTGELF
NA | 14 | TRBJ1-4 | TRBV7-9 | ASSTGAYAFNEKLF
TRBD1 | 14 | TRBJ2-7 | TRBV5-4 | ASSRGQGLSSYEQY
NA | 11 | TRBJ1-4 | TRBV20-1 | SARDDEGGGTP
NA | 13 | TRBJ2-5 | TRBV9 | ASSGGRGRQETQY
NA | 11 | TRBJ1-2 | TRBV3-1 | ASSQTGTYGYT